This T cell receptor beta chain was documented in a study of long-term antiretroviral therapy in people with HIV. Germline V CDR1 and CDR2: MRHNA, SNTAGT. This CDR3 spans 16 amino acids. V lost 0 bases to trimming and J lost 0 bases, with 8 bases between them. Concerning this clone itself: What it binds is unknown.

General study findings and limits: The repertoire was dominated at all time points by clones expanded before ART.

Run at survey level, the immunoSEQ assay was version v3.0. The repertoire was sequenced with immunoSEQ multiplex PCR; TCRdb's copy has only in-frame clones and lacks some. The sample has tens of thousands of clones, nearly 90% seen once. The clonotype was recovered from a man between 18 and 29 years old with HIV. This chain links TRBV6-4 with TRBJ2-2; no firm D call. This specimen consisted of unsorted PBMCs, obtained 1.1 years after starting antiretroviral therapy. The CDR3 spells CASSDSSISNTGELFF. The CDR3 nucleotides are TGTGCCAGCAGTGACTCGAGCATTTCGAACACCGGGGAGCTGTTTTTT.